This T cell receptor beta chain was obtained from a study of CD8 T cells in Susac syndrome. Turning to the study itself: Sequenced Susac syndrome patients included five or six with active disease and fewer than ten who were in remission. General observations from the study: More than 15 Susac-specific public clones were found in total CD8+ repertoires and five in CD8+ TEMRA repertoires.

Germline V gene data show CDR1 as SGDLS and CDR2 as YYNGEE. The junction had 9 bases not matched to a gene; V was cut back by 3 bases and J by 1 base. The CDR3 extends over 16 amino acids. Reverse transcription of roughly 0.5 to 1 ug RNA was carried out with random hexamers. MiXCR, applied by TCRdb to the immunoSEQ multiplex PCR reads, yields one record per CDR3 protein. The sample records around 170,000 distinct CDR3 sequences, 95% being singletons. Regarding this clonotype: Its specificity is not known.

This chain joins TRBV9 and TRBJ2-7, with 8 bases identical to TRBD1. The receptor was derived from a human donor with Susac syndrome. The sample was CD8+ T cells from PBMCs. The CDR3 region has the DNA TGTGCCAGCAGCGAGGGGGGACAGGCCAGTTCCTACGAGCAGTACTTC. Translation: CASSEGGQASSYEQYF.